This TCR beta chain was sequenced for a study of shared clonotypes between healthy human individuals. In the study overall: There were three CD4 naive, three CD4 memory, two CD8 naive and one CD8 memory plates per donor.

Germline CDR1 SQVTM, CDR2 ANQGSEA. The CDR3 runs to 15 residues. J gave up 0 bases and V 6 bases, and 11 bases lay outside the gene matches. Clones were sequenced by immunoSEQ multiplex PCR, and TCRdb holds only the in-frame ones, with some missing. In the table there are 2 million to 2.5 million clones, roughly 92% of which are singletons. V usage is TRBV29-1 and J usage is TRBJ2-7, with 7 bases identical to TRBD1. This receptor was taken from a man younger than 35 in good health. Some clones in this sample may be carry-over from other donors' samples. The source material was naive CD4+ T cells from PBMCs. Subset defined: CD45RA+ positively selected. The CDR3 nucleotides read TGCAGCGTCCAGCCGGGACAGTTGAACTCCTACGAGCAGTACTTC. Protein: CSVQPGQLNSYEQYF.